The next 32 T cell receptor beta chains were all read from a single sample in a study of T cell repertoires in ileal Crohn's disease. Assay: immunoSEQ multiplex PCR; the TCRdb copy retains only in-frame clones and omits some. The sample has about 17,000 clones; about 60% are singletons. The sequenced sample consisted of ileal tissue. The receptors shown here come from an adult with Crohn's disease.

CDR3 nucleotides: TGTGCCAGCTCTCCCCAACCCACCGGCACCGGGGAGCTGTTTTTT. This translates into CASSPQPTGTGELFF. The chain couples TRBV7-2 to TRBJ2-2, with D hard to call. The V end lost 8 bases, the J end lost 4 bases, and 17 bases lay between the germline ends. The CDR3 loop spans 15 amino acids. The germline gives CDR1 SGHTA, CDR2 FQGNSA.

The V and J genes are TRBV5-6 and TRBJ2-1, with D perhaps TRBD2 (6 bases). V lost 1 base and J lost 4, with 12 bases in between. The CDR3 is 15 amino acids. CDR1 is SGHDT, CDR2 YYEEEE, per germline. CDR3 in DNA: TGTGCCAGCAGCTTGCTAGCGTTCGGTTACAATGAGCAGTTCTTC. Its translation: CASSLLAFGYNEQFF.

This clone appeared a single time. This sequence joins TRBV9 and TRBJ2-5; 7 nucleotides align to TRBD2. The CDR3 is 17 amino acids. Germline V gene lookup returns CDR1 SGDLS and CDR2 YYNGEE. J gave up 0 bases and V 4 bases, and 12 bases lay outside the gene matches. The CDR3 region is CASSPGRASGYQETQYF. In DNA form, the CDR3 reads TGTGCCAGCAGCCCAGGAAGGGCTAGCGGCTACCAAGAGACCCAGTACTTC.

This chain uses TRBV11-2 with TRBJ2-7, with a tentative D call TRBD1 (6 bases). The V end lost 5 bases, the J end lost 7 bases, and 18 bases lay between the germline ends. CDR3 length: 14 residues. The germline V gene encodes CDR1 SGHAT and CDR2 FQNNGV. The CDR3 spells CASSIRDIPTEQYF. The CDR3 nucleotides are TGTGCCAGCAGCATCCGGGACATACCTACGGAGCAGTACTTC.

V gene TRBV6-6 combines with J gene TRBJ2-7, with a tentative D call TRBD2 (6 bases). V dropped 8 bases and J dropped 6 bases, with 20 bases sitting between them. This CDR3 has 14 residues. Germline values: CDR1 MNHNY, CDR2 SVGAGI (reference sequence). The chain's CDR3 is CASGPGTGVSEQYF. The CDR3 coding sequence is TGTGCCAGCGGGCCCGGGACTGGGGTTAGCGAGCAGTACTTC.

The chain is built from TRBV25-1 and TRBJ2-7; TRBD2 agrees at 12 bases. Germline CDR1 reads MGHDK; CDR2 reads SYGVNS. This CDR3 has 16 amino acids. V lost 5 bases and J lost 5; bases outside the gene matches: 10. CDR3 region: CASSPSGRARVDEQYF. DNA for the CDR3: TGTGCCAGCAGTCCTAGCGGGAGGGCCAGAGTCGACGAGCAGTACTTC.

V usage is TRBV30 and J usage is TRBJ2-1; D possibly corresponds to TRBD1 (5 bases). Germline V gives CDR1 GTSNPN, CDR2 SVGIG (reference sequence). The CDR3 extends over 14 amino acids. Trimming cost V 2 bases and J 6 bases, with 14 bases left between them. The CDR3 DNA is TGTGCCTGGAGTAGGGGCAGCCAGTCCAATGAGCAGTTCTTC. Encoded protein: CAWSRGSQSNEQFF.

The chain joins TRBV6-5 to TRBJ2-1, with D possibly TRBD2 on 6 matching bases. Germline loops: CDR1 MNHEY, CDR2 SVGAGI. This CDR3 contains 15 residues. Between the trimmed V and J ends, which lost 0 bases and 5 bases, there was a span of 11 bases. CDR3 sequence reads: CASSYSTSSHNEQFF. In nucleotides, the CDR3 is TGTGCCAGCAGTTACTCGACTAGTTCGCACAATGAGCAGTTCTTC.

This clone was detected only a few times. Other DNA variants within this sample encode the same CDR3. As DNA, the CDR3 is TGTGCCAGCAGCGTAGTAGCGGGAGTCGGAGATACGCAGTATTTT. As protein: CASSVVAGVGDTQYF. The J gene is TRBJ2-3, the V gene TRBV9; 9 bases align to TRBD2. V lost 0 bases and J lost 5; bases outside the gene matches: 4. This CDR3 comprises 15 residues. The germline V gene has CDR1 SGDLS and CDR2 YYNGEE.

This chain uses TRBV18 with TRBJ1-1; TRBD1 is a possible D gene (5 bases). Trimming stripped 6 bases from V and 0 bases from J, with 14 bases between. The length of the CDR3 is 15 residues. Germline loops: CDR1 KGHSH, CDR2 LQKENI. CDR3 loop: CASSPGGYMNTEAFF. The CDR3 DNA sequence: TGTGCCAGCTCGCCGGGGGGATACATGAACACTGAAGCTTTCTTT. Using reference TRBV18 and TRBJ1-1 for the parts outside the CDR3, the full variable domain is NAGVMQNPRHLVRRRGQEARLRCSPMKGHSHVYWYRQLPEEGLKFMVYLQKENIIDESGMPKERFSAEFPKEGPSILRIQQVVRGDSAAYFCASSPGGYMNTEAFFGQGTRLTVV.

V gene TRBV5-1 combines with J gene TRBJ1-5; no definite D call. This CDR3 comprises 14 residues. CDR1 is SGHRS, CDR2 YFSETQ, per germline. V was clipped by 0 bases and J by 3 bases, with 7 bases between them. The CDR3 sequence: CASSLDGYNQPQHF. The CDR3 DNA reads TGCGCCAGCAGCTTGGACGGGTACAATCAGCCCCAGCATTTT.

This clone appeared a few times. This chain uses TRBV5-1 with TRBJ2-7, with TRBD2 identical over 13 bases. The CDR3 length is 18 residues. Trimming removed 0 bases from V and 6 bases from J; junction bases left unmatched: 12. CDR1 and CDR2 from the germline V gene are SGHRS and YFSETQ. The CDR3 region is CASSLGTSGRASGGEQYF. DNA for the CDR3: TGCGCCAGCAGCTTGGGCACTAGCGGGAGGGCCTCGGGTGGCGAGCAGTACTTC.

This clone occurred a few times. This chain uses TRBV28 with TRBJ2-5; D is possibly TRBD1 (6 bases). The length of the CDR3 is 16 residues. Germline CDR1 reads MDHEN; CDR2 reads SYDVKM. V lost 4 bases, J lost 0 bases, and 15 bases lay in between. DNA for the CDR3: TGTGCCAGCAGTTCGCCCGGGACACCCTACCAAGAGACCCAGTACTTC. Its protein is CASSSPGTPYQETQYF.

V and J are TRBV7-9 and TRBJ1-1; a weak D match, TRBD1 (6 bases). Germline values: CDR1 SEHNR, CDR2 FQNEAQ (reference sequence). Trimming left V 6 bases short and J 4 bases short, with 15 bases between. This CDR3 spans 14 amino acids. DNA for the CDR3: TGTGCCAGCAGTCTCTCACAGGGAAGCACTGAAGCTTTCTTT. Protein: CASSLSQGSTEAFF.

J is TRBJ2-3 and V is TRBV30; D unresolved. The germline CDR1 and CDR2 sequences are GTSNPN and SVGIG (reference sequence). The CDR3 has 12 residues. The V and J ends lost 0 bases and 5 bases respectively, with 6 bases between them. CDR3 DNA sequence: TGTGCCTGGAGTGTACGGTTAGATACGCAGTATTTT. Protein sequence: CAWSVRLDTQYF.

Here the CDR3 DNA reads TGCGCCAGCAGCGTACAAAGGGGGCTGAACACCGGGGAGCTGTTTTTT. Translating gives CASSVQRGLNTGELFF. This chain links TRBV5-1 with TRBJ2-2, with 7 bases lining up with TRBD1. Trimming at V came to 4 bases and at J to 1 base, leaving 7 bases not matched to a gene. This CDR3 region has 16 residues. Per the germline V gene, CDR1 is SGHRS and CDR2 is YFSETQ.

This clone was seen once. V usage is TRBV18 and J usage is TRBJ1-1; TRBD1 matches at 12 bases. Germline lookup yields CDR1 KGHSH and CDR2 LQKENI. With V trimmed by 6 bases and J by 4 bases, 9 bases remained unmatched. This CDR3 comprises 16 residues. CDR3: CASSPGDRGRITEAFF. The CDR3 DNA is TGTGCCAGCTCCCCCGGGGACAGGGGGCGAATCACTGAAGCTTTCTTT.

The gene calls are TRBV2 and TRBJ2-5; D is uncertain. The closer fit of TRBJ2-7 to the DNA end suggests the J call may be wrong. This CDR3 has 12 residues. Germline-derived CDR1 and CDR2 are SNHLY and FYNNEI. For the CDR3, the DNA is TGTGCCAGCAGTGGATTAGCCGGCGAGCAGTACTTC. Its protein product is CASSGLAGEQYF.

The chain carries TRBV6-1 and TRBJ2-7, with 10 positions matching TRBD1. The germline CDR1 and CDR2 sequences are MNHNS and SASEGT. CDR3 length: 15 amino acids. V lost 6 bases, J lost 1 base, and 6 bases stayed unmatched. This CDR3 is CASRIGTGASYEQYF. DNA for the CDR3: TGTGCCAGCAGGATAGGGACAGGGGCATCCTACGAGCAGTACTTC.

The table lists this clone with a few counts. The chain joins TRBV7-2 to TRBJ2-3, with 8 bases lining up with TRBD1. V shed 0 bases and J 0 bases; nucleotides not matched to a gene: 17. CDR1 SGHTA and CDR2 FQGNSA come from the germline V gene. This CDR3 region has 21 residues. The CDR3 spells CASSLALPGGGLGGSTDTQYF. The CDR3 DNA reads TGTGCCAGCAGCTTAGCCCTCCCAGGGGGCGGTTTGGGTGGTAGCACAGATACGCAGTATTTT. The whole variable domain, remainder taken from reference TRBV7-2 and TRBJ2-3, is GAGVSQSPSNKVTEKGKDVELRCDPISGHTALYWYRQSLGQGLEFLIYFQGNSAPDKSGLPSDRFSAERTGGSVSTLTIQRTQQEDSAVYLCASSLALPGGGLGGSTDTQYFGPGTRLTVL.

The rearrangement uses TRBV28 and TRBJ1-1, with D hard to call. Deletions cut 5 bases from V and 3 bases from J, with 13 bases between. The germline V gene has CDR1 MDHEN and CDR2 SYDVKM. The CDR3 runs to 14 residues. The CDR3 reads CASSLSLWDTEAFF. The CDR3 DNA sequence: TGTGCCAGCAGTCTTAGCCTTTGGGACACTGAAGCTTTCTTT.

V and J are TRBV5-1 and TRBJ1-1; TRBD1 matches at 10 bases. The J segment lost 1 base and the V segment lost 4 bases, leaving 7 bases of the junction unmatched. The germline CDR1 and CDR2 sequences are SGHRS and YFSETQ. The CDR3 length is 16 residues. CDR3 region: CASSQQTGGWNTEAFF. CDR3 in DNA: TGCGCCAGCAGCCAACAGACAGGGGGCTGGAACACTGAAGCTTTCTTT.

J is TRBJ1-5 and V is TRBV27, with D tentatively TRBD1 (6 bases). Germline V gene lookup returns CDR1 MNHEY and CDR2 SMNVEV (reference sequence). The CDR3 is made up of 15 amino acids. Trimming shortened V by 2 bases and J by 2 bases, and 10 bases separated the two germline ends. The CDR3 DNA sequence: TGTGCCAGCAGTTTACACAGGGTCGGCAATCAGCCCCAGCATTTT. Translation gives CASSLHRVGNQPQHF.

The genes are TRBV2 and TRBJ1-1; tentative D call: TRBD1 (5 bases). The CDR3 covers 13 residues. Trimming stripped 1 base from V and 9 bases from J, with 12 bases between. Per germline, CDR1 SNHLY and CDR2 FYNNEI. CDR3 amino acids: CASSEGQIMKAFF. CDR3 coding DNA: TGTGCCAGCAGTGAAGGACAGATAATGAAAGCTTTCTTT.

The V call is TRBV13, the J call TRBJ1-1; a weak D match, TRBD1 (5 bases). CDR3 length: 13 residues. V shed 0 bases and J shed 8 bases, with 10 bases lying between them. Germline V gene data show CDR1 as PRHDT and CDR2 as FYEKMQ (reference sequence). CDR3 in amino acids: CASSLGGHHEAFF. The DNA of the CDR3 is TGTGCCAGCAGCTTAGGCGGACACCACGAAGCTTTCTTT.

The chain uses TRBV7-2 and TRBJ1-2, with D possibly TRBD1 on 6 matching bases. This CDR3 is built from 14 residues. The germline V gene has CDR1 SGHTA and CDR2 FQGNSA. V lost 5 bases, J lost 4 bases, and 14 bases lay in between. The CDR3 bases are TGTGCCAGCAGCCGTACCGGACAGTTCTATGGCTACACCTTC. As protein: CASSRTGQFYGYTF.

This clone came up a few times. The rearrangement links TRBV27 to TRBJ2-7; 7 positions match TRBD1. This CDR3 is 14 amino acids long. Losses at the gene ends were 7 bases for V and 2 bases for J; bases not matched to a gene: 8. Germline V lookup: CDR1 MNHEY, CDR2 SMNVEV (reference sequence). CDR3 protein: CASTPYQGAYEQYF. The CDR3 region has the DNA TGTGCCAGCACTCCCTATCAGGGGGCCTACGAGCAGTACTTC.

This clone has a handful of counts. The chain carries TRBV11-2 and TRBJ2-2, with 8 bases matching TRBD2. V shed 5 bases and J 2 bases; nucleotides not matched to a gene: 7. The CDR3 has 16 amino acids. Per germline, CDR1 SGHAT and CDR2 FQNNGV. The CDR3 DNA reads TGTGCCAGCAGCGGACATAGCGGGGTAAACACCGGGGAGCTGTTTTTT. Encoded protein: CASSGHSGVNTGELFF.

V usage is TRBV28 and J usage is TRBJ1-5; possible D gene TRBD1, 5 bases. In germline, CDR1 is MDHEN, CDR2 SYDVKM. The CDR3 consists of 15 residues. V lost 2 bases and J lost 3, with 11 bases in between. CDR3 sequence (DNA): TGTGCCAGCAGTTTAGAACAGGCGATCAATCAGCCCCAGCATTTT. This encodes CASSLEQAINQPQHF.

The chain carries TRBV4-1 and TRBJ1-1; D uncertain. Germline V gene lookup returns CDR1 MGHRA and CDR2 YSYEKL. The V end was cut by 4 bases, the J end by 1 base, with 16 bases between. CDR3 size: 16 residues. The CDR3 region has the DNA TGCGCCAGCAGCCCGCCCCGTGGGTCAGGGAACACTGAAGCTTTCTTT. The encoded protein is CASSPPRGSGNTEAFF.

The chain carries TRBV7-3 and TRBJ2-2; no definite D call. Germline CDR1 reads SGHTA; CDR2 reads FQGTGA. V lost 4 bases to trimming and J lost 2 bases, with 8 bases between them. There are 14 residues in the CDR3. This CDR3 is CASSSRLNTGELFF. For the CDR3, the DNA is TGTGCCAGCAGCTCAAGACTTAACACCGGGGAGCTGTTTTTT.

This chain links TRBV18 with TRBJ2-4; 10 positions match TRBD2. CDR1 KGHSH and CDR2 LQKENI come from the germline V gene. This CDR3 region has 14 residues. J gave up 8 bases and V 4 bases, and 5 bases lay outside the gene matches. In nucleotides, the CDR3 is TGTGCCAGCTCACAAACTAGCGGGATGCACATTCAGTACTTC. Its protein is CASSQTSGMHIQYF.